These T cell receptor beta chains were read from a single sample in a study of breast tumors, draining lymph nodes, adjacent tissues. Using its own MiXCR run on the multiplex PCR reads, TCRdb lists one record per CDR3 protein. The table includes 20,000 to 25,000 distinct CDR3 sequences, under 30% detected once. The sequencing sample was made of breast tumor tissue. These receptors were obtained from a female donor with breast cancer. Some clones in this sample may be carry-over from other donors' samples. Both conserved end residues are trimmed from each CDR3. A D gene is named only where the DNA matches it firmly. Clone size is shown for a subset of rows, as once, few, many or a class of expanded clone.

cdr3_aa | v_call | clone_size | d_call | j_call
ASSADLAVEYEQY | TRBV9 | - | TRBD2 | TRBJ2-7
ASSQEGLVDYGYT | TRBV3-1 | many | - | TRBJ1-2
ASSLYQGSNQPQH | TRBV28 | few | - | TRBJ1-5
ASRQAPDTQY | TRBV19 | many | - | TRBJ2-3
ASSLYSEMNTEAF | TRBV7-3 | - | - | TRBJ1-1
SARTDQETQY | TRBV20-1 | - | - | TRBJ2-5
ASSSHPLNQPQH | TRBV7-2 | many | - | TRBJ1-5
AAENGSGTGELF | TRBV28 | - | - | TRBJ2-2
ASSKSGTAIYQPQH | TRBV6-1 | many | TRBD1 | TRBJ1-5
ASGGDRKNTGELF | TRBV7-6 | many | - | TRBJ2-2
ASSLHSGTNEQF | TRBV3-1 | many | TRBD2 | TRBJ2-1
ASSRSTDPNYGYT | TRBV18 | few | - | TRBJ1-2
ASSLGGLSDTQY | TRBV5-1 | many | - | TRBJ2-3
ASSDEGSGNTIY | TRBV2 | medium-sized | - | TRBJ1-3
AWSVAEGNTIY | TRBV30 | many | - | TRBJ1-3
ATRTKYQETQY | TRBV6-2/TRBV6-3 | many | - | TRBJ2-5
ASSLYGPNSYNEQF | TRBV18 | few | - | TRBJ2-1
ASNPGTGAGNTIY | TRBV6-1 | many | TRBD1 | TRBJ1-3
ASRRGAGEQY | TRBV5-4 | many | - | TRBJ2-7
ASSPYWTSGSSYEQY | TRBV4-2 | many | TRBD2 | TRBJ2-7
ASMGEGTDTQY | TRBV28 | many | - | TRBJ2-3
ASSGGLAGSYYEQY | TRBV11-1 | many | TRBD2 | TRBJ2-7
ASSPRVAGGNNEQF | TRBV9 | many | TRBD2 | TRBJ2-1
ATQNSLSYEQY | TRBV27 | many | - | TRBJ2-7